The clone carrying this T cell receptor beta chain was detected only once. Researchers ran the PCR with 60 Vbeta and 13 Jbeta primers. Here immunoSEQ multiplex PCR was the method, and the copy in TCRdb shows in-frame clones only, minus some. The sample records about 120,000 clones, about two thirds being singletons. The sample belongs to a study of cytomegalovirus exposure and HLA in healthy donors. Per germline, CDR1 MGHRA and CDR2 YSYEKL. After removal of 0 bases from V and 4 bases from J, the junction contained 6 bases not matched to a gene. The CDR3 is 16 residues long. The chain is built from TRBV4-1 and TRBJ2-7, with 10 bases fitting TRBD1. The clonotype originates from a man between 25 and 39 years old in good health and CMV-seronegative. Sample: PBMCs. The CDR3 DNA sequence: TGCGCCAGCAGCCAAGATGTAATGGACAGGGGGTACGAGCAGTACTTC. The encoded protein is CASSQDVMDRGYEQYF.